The entry that follows covers one TCR beta chain sequence. Its antigen has not been determined. Per-base qualities were not stored, and no clone one base away is much larger. Expansion of CD8+CD57+ cells had been shown by flow cytometry in the patients chosen for sequencing. All patients had severe acquired aplastic anemia diagnosed by International Study of Aplastic Anemia and Agranulocytosis and Camitta criteria. No therapy had been received by the patients at the time of blood sampling. TCR repertoires of sorted CD4+ and CD8+ blood T cells from severe aplastic anemia patients and healthy subjects were deep-sequenced in the study. Patients were enrolled under clinicaltrials.gov protocols 00001620, 01623167, 00001397, 00071045, 00081523 and 00961064 in the USA. Ficoll-Paque density gradient centrifugation was used to isolate peripheral blood mononuclear cells. CD4+ and CD8+ T cells were sorted by FACS or magnetic beads before DNA extraction.

The sample originates from a study of CD8+CD57+ T cells in acquired aplastic anemia (dated by TCRdb to 2016 to 2019). About the full investigation: Extracted DNA from sorted CD4+ and CD8+ cells averaged approximately 3 ug, ranging from roughly 0.19 to 27.4 ug. CD8+CD57+ expansion was defined as a frequency above the mean frequency observed in healthy subjects.

Genomic DNA was used as template for profiling of TCR beta VDJ combinations and CDR3 sequences. An Illumina HiSeq 2000 was used for TCR repertoire sequencing. The study's processing was this. Repertoire assessment relied on Simpson's diversity index, CDR3 size and DJ length profiles, and TRBV/TRBJ rearrangement plots. The most abundant DNA sequence in the deep sequencing data was defined as the immunodominant clone. CDR3 amino acid sequences were screened for sharing across subjects and were compared with published repertoires and the VDJdb database. The raw public data were reprocessed by TCRdb itself: fastp quality trimming at Q25, MiXCR clonotype calling, in-frame beta chains only. A single entry per CDR3 protein holds the most common genes and DNA from its merged rows. None of the V and J calls come from the authors' own analysis; TCRdb made them. This sample lists hundreds of thousands of distinct CDR3 sequences; approximately 60% were detected once. The ten largest clonotypes hold around 1.3% of the sample.

The investigation overall reported the following: Between patients and healthy controls, no significant difference in CD8+ Simpson's diversity was found (P=0.060). Around 30 CD8+ CDR3 sequences were shared between patients and controls but appeared highly expressed in patients and within their immunodominant clones.

The V end loses 1 base and the J end loses 2 bases, and a stretch of 7 bases separates them. From the cysteine up to the phenylalanine, the CDR3 has a length of 15 residues. The read is trimmed to its CDR3 DNA, 45 bases read in frame from base 1. Taken from the germline V gene, the CDR1 and CDR2 loops are SGHRS and YFSETQ. This clonotype was sampled from a human donor with aplastic anemia. Input material: sorted CD4+, CD8+, or CD8+CD57+ T cells (not recorded which) from PBMCs. The V and J genes are TRBV5-1 and TRBJ2-6, with the D gene call left open. The sequenced DNA: TGCGCCAGCAGCTTGCTTGGGACTGGGGCCAACGTCCTGACTTTC. The resulting protein is CASSLLGTGANVLTF.